The entry below describes one T cell receptor beta chain. Its antigen is still unknown. The input lacks base qualities; no much larger clone sits a single base away. The entire isolated RNA was reverse transcribed using the High Capacity cDNA Reverse Transcription Kit, and thus expressed TCRB transcripts were sequenced. Deep immunoSEQ sequencing was performed on naive, central memory and regulatory T cell samples, with an average of about 3.6 million total reads per sample. After sorted cells were lysed in RLT buffer, RNA was extracted with DNase-treated RNeasy Micro or Mini kits, with the choice depending on cell number. Each cell subset was processed on its own to prevent cross-contamination, while patient and healthy donor samples were processed together. The immunoSEQ multiplex PCR was used to amplify TCRB sequences from cDNA, yielding 87-bp fragments that span the CDR3 region. Sequencing of the amplicons was performed on the Illumina HiSeq platform. The source study handled its data this way. Synthetic template baselines were used to correct PCR bias computationally, reads within Hamming distance 2 were collapsed, and singletons that could not be merged were discarded. Reads were aligned to IMGT to assign V, D and J genes, CDR3 length, and insertions or deletions at six rearrangement sites. Within each subset, clonotype counts were normalized to sorted cell number, and only after that were true diversity and Gini coefficients computed with the tcR R package. Repertoire sharing was quantified using the overlap coefficient calculated on TCRB nucleotide sequences. As a proxy for the pre-selection repertoire, out-of-frame TCRB sequences from naive cells were analyzed. What TCRdb holds here is the immuneACCESS table cut down to in-frame rearrangements. Part of the clones is not present; checked against another copy, under half of the missing clones reflect an unresolved V gene, and the others are unexplained. Clone size and V and J calls were adopted from that table, with D and trimming inferred from the DNA. The sample table contains about 900,000 clones; only one count was recorded for about a sixth of them. Around 0.02% of the sample belongs to the ten largest clones.

The sample originates from a study of beta chain features in type 1 diabetes (dated by TCRdb to the late 2010s). About the study as a whole: Mean age, gender distribution, total cell number and subset yield were not different between patients and healthy donors. A total of roughly 100 million sorted cells were examined across all samples, and RNA yield correlated strongly with the number of cells per subset. The study compared the TCRB repertoires of sorted circulating CD4+ T cell subsets in recently diagnosed type 1 diabetes patients with those in matched healthy donors. Naive and central memory subsets were obtained from all 30 or so donors, but regulatory and stem cell-like memory subsets were isolated from only 8 patients and roughly eight healthy donors. On the study overall, not on this receptor specifically: Because small numbers of individuals were included in the HLA sub-analyses, any influence of HLA type on TCRB rearrangement was left unresolved. At VDJ recombination sites, type 1 diabetes patients had fewer insertions and more deleted nucleotides, which implies abnormalities in thymic rearrangement. Because cDNA rather than genomic DNA was sequenced, highly expressing activated cells could have been over-represented, although no difference in activation and CD3 levels was found between groups. The naive, central memory and regulatory TCRB repertoires appeared to resemble one another more closely among patients than among healthy donors. In all four CD4+ subsets, TCRB CDR3 length was moderately but significantly shorter in type 1 diabetes patients. PCR might favor shorter templates, but patient and control samples were amplified and corrected together, so any skew would affect both groups equally.

The V and J ends are trimmed by 11 bases and 0 bases, leaving 14 bases between them. Inclusive of the bounding cysteine and phenylalanine, the CDR3 is 14 residues long. CDR3 DNA is the only sequence kept; it has 42 bases, read in frame from the first base. A single peripheral blood draw of about 116 mL on average was collected from each donor into heparinised tubes. Naive, central memory, regulatory and stem cell-like memory CD4+ T cells were sorted on a BD FACSAria II using a panel including CD45RO, CCR7, CD25, CD127, CD95 and CD27. Purity was above 95% for every sorted population. PBMCs were separated immediately by Lymphoprep density gradient centrifugation and were stained directly, without being cultured. Samples were stained and sorted in pairs, with one healthy donor and one patient per experiment, so that batch effects were minimized.

The specimen sequenced was naive CD4+ T cells from blood. The sample's cell subset or site label is to be understood as: true naive CD4+ T cells. This receptor was taken from a woman between 18 and 29 years old in good health. The chain joins TRBV23-1 to TRBJ2-1, with the D gene not clear enough to name. TRBV23-1 is reported as an ORF; its role is uncertain. The CDR3 corresponds to CAALRWGSYNEQFF. The bases read TGCGCCGCGTTGCGGTGGGGCTCCTACAATGAGCAGTTCTTC.